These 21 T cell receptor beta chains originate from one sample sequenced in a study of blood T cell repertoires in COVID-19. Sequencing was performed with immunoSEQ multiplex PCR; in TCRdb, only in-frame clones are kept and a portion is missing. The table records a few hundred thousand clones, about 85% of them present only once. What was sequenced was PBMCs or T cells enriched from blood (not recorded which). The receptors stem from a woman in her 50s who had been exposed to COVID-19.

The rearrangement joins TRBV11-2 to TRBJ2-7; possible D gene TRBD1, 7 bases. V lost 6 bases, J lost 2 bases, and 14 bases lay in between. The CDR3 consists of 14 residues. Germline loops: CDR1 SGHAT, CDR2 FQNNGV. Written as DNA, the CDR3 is TGTGCCAGCAGGTCCATCAGGGGGGCCTACGAGCAGTACTTC. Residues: CASRSIRGAYEQYF.

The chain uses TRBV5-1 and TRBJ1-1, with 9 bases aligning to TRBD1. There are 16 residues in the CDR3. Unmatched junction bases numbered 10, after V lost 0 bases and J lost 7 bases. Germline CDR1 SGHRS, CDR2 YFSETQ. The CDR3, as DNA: TGCGCCAGCAGCTTGGCCCCATCTTTGACAGGGGGTGAAGCTTTCTTT. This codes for CASSLAPSLTGGEAFF.

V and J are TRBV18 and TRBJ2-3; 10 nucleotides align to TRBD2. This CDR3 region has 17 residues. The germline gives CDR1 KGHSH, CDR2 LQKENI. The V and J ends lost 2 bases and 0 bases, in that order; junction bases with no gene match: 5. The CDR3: CASSPGLAGVSTDTQYF. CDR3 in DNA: TGTGCCAGCTCACCAGGCCTAGCGGGGGTGAGCACAGATACGCAGTATTTT.

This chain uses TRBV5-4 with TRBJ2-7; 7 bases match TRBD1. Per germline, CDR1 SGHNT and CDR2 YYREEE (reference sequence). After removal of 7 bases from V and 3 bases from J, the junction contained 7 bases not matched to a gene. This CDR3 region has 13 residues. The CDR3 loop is CASARDRDYEQYF. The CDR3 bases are TGTGCCAGCGCCCGGGACAGAGACTACGAGCAGTACTTC.

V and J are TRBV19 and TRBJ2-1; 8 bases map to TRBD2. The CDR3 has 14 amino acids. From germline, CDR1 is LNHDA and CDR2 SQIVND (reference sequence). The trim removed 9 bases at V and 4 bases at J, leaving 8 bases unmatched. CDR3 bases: TGTGCCAGCCGCCCCCGGGGGGGGTACAATGAGCAGTTCTTC. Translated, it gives CASRPRGGYNEQFF. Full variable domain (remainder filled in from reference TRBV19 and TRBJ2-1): DGGITQSPKYLFRKEGQNVTLSCEQNLNHDAMYWYRQDPGQGLRLIYYSQIVNDFQKGDIAEGYSVSREKKESFPLTVTSAQKNPTAFYLCASRPRGGYNEQFFGPGTRLTVL.

This CDR3 is CATSGPMVGDRGYYGYTF. CDR3 sequence (DNA): TGTGCCACCAGTGGGCCCATGGTGGGGGACAGGGGTTACTATGGCTACACCTTC. The rearrangement joins TRBV24-1 to TRBJ1-2; 10 bases line up with TRBD1. With 5 bases clipped from V and 3 bases from J, the junction kept 14 bases outside the gene matches. CDR1 and CDR2 from the germline V gene are KGHDR and SFDVKD. This CDR3 is 18 amino acids long.

This CDR3 reads CATSRGNGVTGNEQFF. CDR3 coding DNA: TGTGCCACCAGCAGAGGGAACGGGGTAACGGGCAATGAGCAGTTCTTC. The genes are TRBV15 and TRBJ2-1; possibly TRBD2 for D (5 bases). V lost 1 base to trimming and J lost 6 bases, with 16 bases between them. CDR3 size: 16 residues. Germline CDR1 reads LNHNV; CDR2 reads YYDKDF (reference sequence).

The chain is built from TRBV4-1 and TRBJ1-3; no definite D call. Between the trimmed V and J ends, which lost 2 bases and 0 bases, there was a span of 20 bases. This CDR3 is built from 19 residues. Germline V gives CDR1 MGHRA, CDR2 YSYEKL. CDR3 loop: CASSQIERSTNPSGNTIYF. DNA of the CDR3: TGCGCCAGCAGCCAAATAGAGCGTAGCACAAATCCCTCTGGAAACACCATATATTTT.

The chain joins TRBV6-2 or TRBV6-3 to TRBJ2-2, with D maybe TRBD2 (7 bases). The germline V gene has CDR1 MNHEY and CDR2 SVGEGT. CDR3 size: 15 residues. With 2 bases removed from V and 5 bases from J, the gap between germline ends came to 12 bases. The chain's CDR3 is CASSYGGGGTGELFF. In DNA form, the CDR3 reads TGTGCCAGCAGTTACGGAGGGGGAGGGACCGGGGAGCTGTTTTTT.

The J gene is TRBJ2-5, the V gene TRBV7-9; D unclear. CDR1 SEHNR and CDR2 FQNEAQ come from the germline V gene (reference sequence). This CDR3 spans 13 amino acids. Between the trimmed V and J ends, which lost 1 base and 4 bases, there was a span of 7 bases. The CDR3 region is CASSLVNGETQYF. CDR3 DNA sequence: TGTGCCAGCAGCTTAGTGAACGGAGAGACCCAGTACTTC.

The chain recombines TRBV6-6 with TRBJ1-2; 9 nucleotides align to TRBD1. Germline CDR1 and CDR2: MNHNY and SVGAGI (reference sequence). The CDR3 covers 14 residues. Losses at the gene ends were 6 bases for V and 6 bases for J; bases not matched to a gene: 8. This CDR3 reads CASRYKDRGNGYTF. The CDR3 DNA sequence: TGTGCCAGCAGATACAAGGACAGGGGAAATGGCTACACCTTC.

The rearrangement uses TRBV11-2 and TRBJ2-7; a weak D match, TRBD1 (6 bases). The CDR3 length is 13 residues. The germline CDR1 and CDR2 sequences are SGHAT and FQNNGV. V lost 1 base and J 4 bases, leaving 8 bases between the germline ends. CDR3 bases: TGTGCCAGCAGCTTAGTGAGGGGGTACGAGCAGTACTTC. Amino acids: CASSLVRGYEQYF. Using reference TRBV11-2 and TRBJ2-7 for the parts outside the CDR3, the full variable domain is EAGVAQSPRYKIIEKRQSVAFWCNPISGHATLYWYQQILGQGPKLLIQFQNNGVVDDSQLPKDRFSAERLKGVDSTLKIQPAKLEDSAVYLCASSLVRGYEQYFGPGTRLTVT.

The CDR3: CASSAMTGYNEQFF. CDR3 bases: TGTGCCAGTAGTGCAATGACAGGATACAATGAGCAGTTCTTC. V is TRBV19 and J is TRBJ2-1, with D perhaps matching TRBD1 (6 bases). There are 14 residues in the CDR3. CDR1 and CDR2 (germline): LNHDA, SQIVND (reference sequence). V was trimmed by 5 bases and J by 4 bases, leaving 12 bases between them. Variable domain in full (rest from reference TRBV19 and TRBJ2-1): DGGITQSPKYLFRKEGQNVTLSCEQNLNHDAMYWYRQDPGQGLRLIYYSQIVNDFQKGDIAEGYSVSREKKESFPLTVTSAQKNPTAFYLCASSAMTGYNEQFFGPGTRLTVL.

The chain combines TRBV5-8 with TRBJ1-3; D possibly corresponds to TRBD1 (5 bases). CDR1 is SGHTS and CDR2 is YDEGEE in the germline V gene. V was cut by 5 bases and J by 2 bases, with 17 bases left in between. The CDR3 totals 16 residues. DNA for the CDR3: TGTGCCAGCAGTTTGATAGGACATGCTGCTGGAAACACCATATATTTT. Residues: CASSLIGHAAGNTIYF. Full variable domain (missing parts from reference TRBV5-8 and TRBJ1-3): EAGVTQSPTHLIKTRGQQATLRCSPISGHTSVYWYQQALGLGLQFLLWYDEGEERNRGNFPPRFSGRQFPNYSSELNVNALELEDSALYLCASSLIGHAAGNTIYFGEGSWLTVV.

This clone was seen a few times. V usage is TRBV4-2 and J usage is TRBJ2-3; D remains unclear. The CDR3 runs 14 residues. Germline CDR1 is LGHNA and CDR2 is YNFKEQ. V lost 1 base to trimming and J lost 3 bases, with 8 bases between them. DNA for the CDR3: TGTGCCAGCAGCCAAGTCCTAGATACAGATACGCAGTATTTT. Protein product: CASSQVLDTDTQYF.

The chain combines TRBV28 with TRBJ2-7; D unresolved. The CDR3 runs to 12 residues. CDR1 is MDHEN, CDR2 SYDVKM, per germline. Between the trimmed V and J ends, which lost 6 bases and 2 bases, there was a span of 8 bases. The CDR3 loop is CASSSDTYEQYF. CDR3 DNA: TGTGCCAGCAGCAGTGACACCTACGAGCAGTACTTC.

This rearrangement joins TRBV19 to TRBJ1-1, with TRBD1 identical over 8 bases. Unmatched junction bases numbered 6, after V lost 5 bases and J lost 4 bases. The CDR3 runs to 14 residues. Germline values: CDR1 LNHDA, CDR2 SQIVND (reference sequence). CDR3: CASSPRGRVTEAFF. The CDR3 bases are TGTGCCAGTAGTCCCAGGGGGCGAGTCACTGAAGCTTTCTTT. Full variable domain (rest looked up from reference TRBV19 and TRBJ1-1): DGGITQSPKYLFRKEGQNVTLSCEQNLNHDAMYWYRQDPGQGLRLIYYSQIVNDFQKGDIAEGYSVSREKKESFPLTVTSAQKNPTAFYLCASSPRGRVTEAFFGQGTRLTVV.

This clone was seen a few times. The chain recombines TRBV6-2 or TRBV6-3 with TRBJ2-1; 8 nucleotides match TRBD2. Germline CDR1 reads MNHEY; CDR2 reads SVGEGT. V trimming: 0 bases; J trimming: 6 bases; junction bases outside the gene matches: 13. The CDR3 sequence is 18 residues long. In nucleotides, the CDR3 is TGTGCCAGCAGTTACTCTCTCTCCAGCGGGGGCAGAAGCAATGAGCAGTTCTTC. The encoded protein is CASSYSLSSGGRSNEQFF.

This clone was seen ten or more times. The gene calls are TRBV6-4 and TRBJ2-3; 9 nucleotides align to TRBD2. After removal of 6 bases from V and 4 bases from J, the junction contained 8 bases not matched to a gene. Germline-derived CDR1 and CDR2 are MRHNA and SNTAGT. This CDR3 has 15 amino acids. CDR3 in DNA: TGTGCCAGCAGCCTTCGAGCGGGGGGACCAGATACGCAGTATTTT. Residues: CASSLRAGGPDTQYF.

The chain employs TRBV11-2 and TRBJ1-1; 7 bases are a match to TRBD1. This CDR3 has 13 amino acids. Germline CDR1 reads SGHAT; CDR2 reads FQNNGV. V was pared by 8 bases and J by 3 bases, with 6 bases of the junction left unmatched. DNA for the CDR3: TGTGCCAGCGGCCGACAGGGATACACTGAAGCTTTCTTT. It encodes CASGRQGYTEAFF.

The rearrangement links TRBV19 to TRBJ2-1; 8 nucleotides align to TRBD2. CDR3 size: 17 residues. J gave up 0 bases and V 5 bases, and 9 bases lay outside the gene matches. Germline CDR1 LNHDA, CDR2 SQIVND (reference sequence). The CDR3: CASSAVGGGSSYNEQFF. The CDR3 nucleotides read TGTGCCAGTAGTGCGGTCGGGGGGGGTTCCTCCTACAATGAGCAGTTCTTC.